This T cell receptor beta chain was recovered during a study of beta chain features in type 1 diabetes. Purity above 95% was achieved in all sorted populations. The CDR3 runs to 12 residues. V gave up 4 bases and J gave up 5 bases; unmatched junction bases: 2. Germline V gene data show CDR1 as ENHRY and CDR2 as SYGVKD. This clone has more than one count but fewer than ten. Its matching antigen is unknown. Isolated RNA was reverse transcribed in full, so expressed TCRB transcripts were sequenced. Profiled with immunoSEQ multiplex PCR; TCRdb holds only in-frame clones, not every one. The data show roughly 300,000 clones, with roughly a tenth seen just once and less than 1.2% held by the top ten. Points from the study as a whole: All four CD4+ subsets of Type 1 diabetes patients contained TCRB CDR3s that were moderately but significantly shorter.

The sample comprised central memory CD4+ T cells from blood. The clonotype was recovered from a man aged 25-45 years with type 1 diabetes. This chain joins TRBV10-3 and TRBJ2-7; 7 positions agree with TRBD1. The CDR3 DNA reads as TGTGCCATCAGTGGACAGGGCGACGAGCAGTACTTC. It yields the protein CAISGQGDEQYF.